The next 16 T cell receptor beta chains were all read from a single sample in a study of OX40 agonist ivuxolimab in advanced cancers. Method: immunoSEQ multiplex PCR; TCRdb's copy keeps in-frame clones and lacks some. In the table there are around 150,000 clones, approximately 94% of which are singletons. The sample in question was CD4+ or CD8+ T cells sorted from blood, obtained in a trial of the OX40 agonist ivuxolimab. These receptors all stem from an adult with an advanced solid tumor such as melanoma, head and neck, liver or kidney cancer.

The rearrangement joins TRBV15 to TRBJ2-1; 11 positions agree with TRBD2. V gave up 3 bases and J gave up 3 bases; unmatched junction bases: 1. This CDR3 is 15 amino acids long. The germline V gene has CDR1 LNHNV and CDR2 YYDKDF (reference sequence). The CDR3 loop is CATSSGTSGYNEQFF. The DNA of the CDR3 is TGTGCCACCAGCAGCGGGACTAGCGGCTACAATGAGCAGTTCTTC.

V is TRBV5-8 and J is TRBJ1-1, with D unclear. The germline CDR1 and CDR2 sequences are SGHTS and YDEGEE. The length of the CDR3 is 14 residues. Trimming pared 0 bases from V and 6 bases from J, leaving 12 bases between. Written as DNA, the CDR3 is TGTGCCAGCAGCTTGGACTCCCGGCGCGCTGAAGCTTTCTTT. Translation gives CASSLDSRRAEAFF.

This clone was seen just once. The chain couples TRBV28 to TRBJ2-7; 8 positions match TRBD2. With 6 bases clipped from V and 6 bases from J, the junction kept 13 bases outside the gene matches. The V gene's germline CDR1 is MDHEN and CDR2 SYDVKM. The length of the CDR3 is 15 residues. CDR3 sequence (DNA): TGTGCCAGCAGCCCACTGGGACTAGAAGTCTCCGAGCAGTACTTC. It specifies CASSPLGLEVSEQYF.

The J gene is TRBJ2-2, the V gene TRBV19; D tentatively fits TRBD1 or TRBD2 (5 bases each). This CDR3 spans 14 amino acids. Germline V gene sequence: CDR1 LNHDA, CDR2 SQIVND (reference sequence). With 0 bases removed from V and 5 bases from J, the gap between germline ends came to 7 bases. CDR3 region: CASSIDWGTGELFF. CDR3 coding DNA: TGTGCCAGTAGTATAGATTGGGGGACCGGGGAGCTGTTTTTT.

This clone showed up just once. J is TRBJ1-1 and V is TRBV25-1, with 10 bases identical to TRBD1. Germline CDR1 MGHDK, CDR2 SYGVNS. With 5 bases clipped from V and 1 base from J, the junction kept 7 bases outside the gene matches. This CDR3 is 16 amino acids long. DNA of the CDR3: TGTGCCAGCAGTCCCATCGGGACAGGGGAGAACACTGAAGCTTTCTTT. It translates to CASSPIGTGENTEAFF.

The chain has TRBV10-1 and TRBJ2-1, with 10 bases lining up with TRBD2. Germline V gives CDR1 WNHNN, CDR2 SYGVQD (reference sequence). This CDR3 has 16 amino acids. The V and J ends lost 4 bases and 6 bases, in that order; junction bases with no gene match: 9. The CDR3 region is CASSGLAGGPLNEQFF. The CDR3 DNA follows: TGCGCCAGCAGTGGATTAGCGGGGGGCCCCCTCAATGAGCAGTTCTTC.

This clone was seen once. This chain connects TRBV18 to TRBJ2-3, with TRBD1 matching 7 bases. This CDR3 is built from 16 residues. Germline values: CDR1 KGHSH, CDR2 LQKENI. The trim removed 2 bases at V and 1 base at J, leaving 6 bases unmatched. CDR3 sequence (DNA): TGTGCCAGCTCACCAAGGGGGCCCGCCGGCACAGATACGCAGTATTTT. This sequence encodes CASSPRGPAGTDTQYF.

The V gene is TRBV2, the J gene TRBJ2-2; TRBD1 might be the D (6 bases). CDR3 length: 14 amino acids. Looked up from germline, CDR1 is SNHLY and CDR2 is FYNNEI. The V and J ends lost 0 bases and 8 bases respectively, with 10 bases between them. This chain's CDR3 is CASSEAKGVGELFF. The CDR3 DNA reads TGTGCCAGCAGTGAAGCGAAGGGGGTGGGGGAGCTGTTTTTT.

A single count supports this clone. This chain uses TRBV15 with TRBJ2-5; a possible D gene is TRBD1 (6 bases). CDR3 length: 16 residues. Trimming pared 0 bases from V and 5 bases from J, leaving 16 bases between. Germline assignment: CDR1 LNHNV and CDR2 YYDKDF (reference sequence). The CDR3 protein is CATSREPQGRGETQYF. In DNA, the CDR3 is TGTGCCACCAGCAGAGAGCCGCAGGGGAGAGGGGAGACCCAGTACTTC.

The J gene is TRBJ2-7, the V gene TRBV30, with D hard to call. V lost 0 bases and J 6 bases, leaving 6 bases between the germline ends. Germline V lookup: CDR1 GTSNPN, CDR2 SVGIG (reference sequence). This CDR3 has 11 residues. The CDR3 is CAWSVAAEQYF. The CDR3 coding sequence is TGTGCCTGGAGTGTGGCGGCCGAGCAGTACTTC.

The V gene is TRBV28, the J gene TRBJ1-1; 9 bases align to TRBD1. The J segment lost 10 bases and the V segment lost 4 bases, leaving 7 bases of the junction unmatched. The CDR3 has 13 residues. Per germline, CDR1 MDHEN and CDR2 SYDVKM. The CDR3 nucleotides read TGTGCCAGCAGTTCCCCCGGGACAGGGAGAGCTTTCTTT. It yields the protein CASSSPGTGRAFF.

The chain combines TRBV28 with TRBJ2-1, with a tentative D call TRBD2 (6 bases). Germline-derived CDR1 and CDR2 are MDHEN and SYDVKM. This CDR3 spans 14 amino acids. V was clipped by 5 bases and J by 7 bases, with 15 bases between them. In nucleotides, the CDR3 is TGTGCCAGCAGTCCCCCAGGGACTCGGAATGAGCAGTTCTTC. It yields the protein CASSPPGTRNEQFF.

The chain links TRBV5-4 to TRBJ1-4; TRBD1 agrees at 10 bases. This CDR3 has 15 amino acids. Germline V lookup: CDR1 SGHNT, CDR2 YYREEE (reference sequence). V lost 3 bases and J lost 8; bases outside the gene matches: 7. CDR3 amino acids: CASSSGGDRGEKLFF. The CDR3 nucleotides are TGTGCCAGCAGCTCGGGGGGGGACAGGGGAGAAAAACTGTTTTTT.

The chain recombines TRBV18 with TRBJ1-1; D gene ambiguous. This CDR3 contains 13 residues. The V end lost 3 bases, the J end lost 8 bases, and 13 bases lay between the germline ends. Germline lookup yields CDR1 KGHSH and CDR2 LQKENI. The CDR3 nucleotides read TGTGCCAGCTCACCCCCCCAGCAGAGGGAAGCTTTCTTT. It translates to CASSPPQQREAFF.

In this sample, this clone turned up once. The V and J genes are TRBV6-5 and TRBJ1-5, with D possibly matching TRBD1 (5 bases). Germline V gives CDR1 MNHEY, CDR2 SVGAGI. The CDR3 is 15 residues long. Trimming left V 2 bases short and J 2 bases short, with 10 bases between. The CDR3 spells CASSYDSLGNQPQHF. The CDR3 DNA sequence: TGTGCCAGCAGTTACGACAGTTTGGGCAATCAGCCCCAGCATTTT.

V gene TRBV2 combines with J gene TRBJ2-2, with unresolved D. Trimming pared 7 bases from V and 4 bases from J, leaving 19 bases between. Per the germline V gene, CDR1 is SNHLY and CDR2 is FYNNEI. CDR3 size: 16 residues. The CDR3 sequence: CASMASWTLGTGELFF. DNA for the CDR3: TGTGCCAGCATGGCCAGTTGGACGTTGGGCACCGGGGAGCTGTTTTTT.